This TCR beta chain came from a study of human T cells and chemical hapten exposure (dated by TCRdb to about 2021). Background on the whole study: For sensitization, 2% DPC in acetone was applied to a roughly 2 cm by roughly 2 cm area of upper inner arm skin. Patients additionally received weekly therapeutic DPC doses to the scalp throughout the approximately 25-week study period. Patch tests used Finn chambers with 0.01% DPC on the upper back, scored after 6 days by International Contact Dermatitis Research Group standards. The mostly female patient cohort included alopecia areata with under or over 50% scalp involvement, alopecia totalis and alopecia universalis. The libraries were sequenced as a pool, and the TCR yield per sample differed mostly because of small variations in library volumes within the pool. Peripheral blood TCR repertoire changes were tracked in vivo in alopecia patients during primary and secondary sensitization to the hapten diphenylcyclopropenone (DPC). Blood samples were taken from patients before sensitization (week 0) and at 2, 6 and about 24 weeks after DPC sensitization. Nearly 30 alopecia patients gave blood for TCR sequencing at one to four time points (pre-sensitization, 2, 6 and 24 weeks). Overall study results and their limits: Patch test score correlated positively with the number of PT1 expanded TCRs, reaching significance at thresholds 8, 16 and 32 but not at 4. No change with DPC sensitization was found in the number of TCRs above 1 in 1000 frequency, and no evidence of global repertoire structure alterations was found. Compared with pre-sensitization or healthy control sets, expanded TCRs formed significantly more large CDR3 similarity clusters, which is consistent with antigen-driven responses. After repeated subsampling, changes were observed in the strength of the expansion versus patch-test correlation and in the threshold at which the correlation became significant. Alopecia, a presumed autoimmune disease, was present in all patients, so the immune response of the patients might differ from that of healthy individuals.

The library was generated by RACE. TCRdb lists the instrument as NextSeq 500. During library preparation, unique molecular identifiers were attached to individual cDNA molecules so that TCRs could be counted in a quantitative, reproducible way. Both TCR alpha and TCR beta chains were sequenced from each blood RNA sample. Under the source paper's analysis protocol: The median number of TCRs per sample was over 95,000, ranging from roughly 20,000 to 690,600. V, J and CDR3 annotation of the TCR reads was performed with the Decombinator software suite. To make PS versus PT1 abundance plots, every sample was subsampled to the same number of TCRs (28,000). Expanded TCRs were defined as absent before sensitization and observed at least eight times at the 2-week time point. The raw public reads went through TCRdb reprocessing: fastp at Q25, MiXCR clone calling, in-frame beta chains kept. Every CDR3 protein is listed once, alongside the most common genes and DNA of its rows. Clone size and V and J calls follow TCRdb, not the original study. The table for this sample lists a few hundred thousand distinct CDR3 sequences; over 5% of them were counted only once. Around 8.8% of the sample is held by the ten biggest clonotypes.

After removal of 6 bases from V and 5 bases from J, the junction retains 9 bases not matched to a gene. From cysteine to phenylalanine, the CDR3 is 14 amino acids long. Here the CDR3 DNA is all that survives: 42 bases in frame from base 1. From a lookup of the germline V gene, CDR1 and CDR2 are MRHNA and SNTAGT. Taken with the paper, the label for time point translates to: pre-sensitization, week 0. This specimen's treatment or condition label, interpreted: therapeutic diphenylcyclopropenone sensitization with weekly scalp DPC. Blood at each patch-test visit was drawn before the patch test was applied. Patients were considered eligible if aged 18 to 70, diagnosed with alopecia and deemed suitable for DPC therapy, and patients were excluded if pregnant. Unfractionated whole blood was collected in Tempus Blood RNA tubes, and total RNA was extracted from that blood. Worth noting for this clonotype: Its binding antigen is unknown. Per-nucleotide qualities are absent, and no much larger clonotype sits a single base away.

This chain joins TRBV6-4 to TRBJ1-1, with 7 bases matching TRBD1. The material was whole blood, obtained in connection with sensitization to the hapten diphenylcyclopropenone (DPC). This TCR was recovered from a woman under 30 with alopecia areata. Some clones in this sample may be carry-over from other donors' samples. The nucleotide sequence reads as follows: TGTGCCAGCAGGGAAACCCCACAGGGGACTGAAGCTTTCTTT. Its translation is CASRETPQGTEAFF.